These T cell receptor beta chains were read from a single sample in a study of beta chain features in type 1 diabetes. Clones were read by immunoSEQ multiplex PCR, and TCRdb kept only the in-frame ones, dropping some. The sample has 300,000 to 350,000 clones; 14% are singletons. Sequenced: central memory CD4+ T cells from blood. These receptors all stem from a man aged 25 to 45 in good health. CDR3s include the opening cysteine and the closing phenylalanine or tryptophan. D genes are given only for firm matches. Clone size appears in some rows only: once, few, many, or a class for an expanded clone.

V gene	clone size	D gene	J gene	CDR3 DNA	CDR3 protein
TRBV19	many	.	TRBJ2-1	TGTGCCAGTAGTAACGGCATGCGTAACGAGCAGTTCTTC	CASSNGMRNEQFF
TRBV4-1	few	TRBD1	TRBJ2-7	TGCGCCAGCAGCCAAGAGAGGTCTGGGACAGGGCAGTACTTC	CASSQERSGTGQYF
TRBV5-1	.	.	TRBJ1-1	TGCGCCAGCAGCGTCCGGGAGAACACTGAAGCTTTCTTT	CASSVRENTEAFF
TRBV7-3	.	TRBD2	TRBJ2-1	TGTGCCAGCAGCTTGGGACTAGCGGGGAATGAGCAGTTCTTC	CASSLGLAGNEQFF
TRBV10-3	.	.	TRBJ1-3	TGTGCCACATACAAAGACTCATCTCTCGGAAACACCATATATTTT	CATYKDSSLGNTIYF
TRBV6-5	few	.	TRBJ2-5	TGTGCCAGCAAGTGGCGGGACTGGAAAGAAGAGACCCAGTACTTC	CASKWRDWKEETQYF
TRBV7-2	.	.	TRBJ1-4	TGTGCCAGCAGCTTCATACTAAATGAAAAACTGTTTTTT	CASSFILNEKLFF
TRBV6-5	few	.	TRBJ1-2	TGTGCCAGCAGTGAATTGGTAGCTCTGGGCTACACCTTC	CASSELVALGYTF
TRBV5-1	few	.	TRBJ2-1	TGCGCCAGCAGCTGGGGGGGCGATGAGCAGTTCTTC	CASSWGGDEQFF
TRBV7-6	few	.	TRBJ2-1	TGTGCCAGCAGCTTAGGTCCCGCCCGCAATGAGCAGTTCTTC	CASSLGPARNEQFF
TRBV9	.	.	TRBJ1-1	TGTGCCAGCAGCGTAGCTGTGAACACTGAAGCTTTCTTT	CASSVAVNTEAFF
TRBV4-3	few	.	TRBJ2-7	TGCGCCAGCAGCCAAGATATCAACAGGGCGGGATACGAGCAGTACTTC	CASSQDINRAGYEQYF
TRBV6-1	few	TRBD2	TRBJ2-2	TGTGCCAGCAGTGAGATTAATCCTAGCGGGATAGGGGAGCTGTTTTTT	CASSEINPSGIGELFF
TRBV7-2	.	TRBD2	TRBJ2-5	TGTGCCAGCAGCAAGGGGGCTGCGGGGGGGCTGGAGACCCAGTACTTC	CASSKGAAGGLETQYF
TRBV6-5	.	TRBD1	TRBJ1-3	TGTGCCAGCCGACAGGGGTTCTCCTCTGGAAACACCATATATTTT	CASRQGFSSGNTIYF
TRBV7-2	few	.	TRBJ2-7	TGTGCCAGCAGCCGGACTGTCGAGCAGTACTTC	CASSRTVEQYF
TRBV14	.	.	TRBJ1-2	TGTGCCAGCAGCCAAGATCGCCAAGGATTTGTGGGCTACACCTTC	CASSQDRQGFVGYTF
TRBV7-8	.	.	TRBJ2-1	TGTGCCAGCAGCTTATATTCAGGGACGAATGAGCAGTTCTTC	CASSLYSGTNEQFF
TRBV6-1	.	TRBD1	TRBJ1-4	TGTGCCACCCGGACAGGGGGAGATGAAAAACTGTTTTTT	CATRTGGDEKLFF
TRBV28	many	TRBD2	TRBJ2-5	TGTGCCAGCAGTCCTCTAGCGGTTCAAGAGACCCAGTACTTC	CASSPLAVQETQYF
TRBV18	.	TRBD1	TRBJ2-7	TGTGCCAGCTCACCTCCAGGGGGAACCTACGAGCAGTACTTC	CASSPPGGTYEQYF
TRBV5-4	.	TRBD1	TRBJ2-5	TGTGCCAGCAGCAGGGACAGGGAGACCCAGTACTTC	CASSRDRETQYF
TRBV6-5	.	.	TRBJ1-1	TGTGCCAGCAGTCCGGCGGGGGTGGCTGAAGCTTTCTTT	CASSPAGVAEAFF
TRBV5-4	few	.	TRBJ2-6	TGTGCCAGCAGGGTCTCTGGGGCCAACGTCCTGACTTTC	CASRVSGANVLTF
TRBV27	.	.	TRBJ1-5	TGTGCCAGCAGTCAGGGTAGGGTTCAGCCCCAGCATTTT	CASSQGRVQPQHF
TRBV5-4	few	.	TRBJ2-2	TGTGCCAGCAGCCTGGGACTCAACACCGGGGAGCTGTTTTTT	CASSLGLNTGELFF
TRBV4-1	.	TRBD1	TRBJ1-4	TGCGCCAGCAGCCACCTACAGGGGTTTAATGAAAAACTGTTTTTT	CASSHLQGFNEKLFF
TRBV6-6	.	.	TRBJ2-7	TGTGCCAGCAGGGGGGGCCCCTACGAGCAGTACTTC	CASRGGPYEQYF
TRBV7-2	few	TRBD1	TRBJ2-2	TGTGCCAGCAGCATAGACAGGGTCAGCGGGGAGCTGTTTTTT	CASSIDRVSGELFF